This TCR beta chain came from a study of T cell responses to AZD1222 COVID-19 vaccine. There are 14 residues in the CDR3. Germline V lookup: CDR1 MNHEY, CDR2 SMNVEV (reference sequence). Trimming at V came to 6 bases and at J to 7 bases, leaving 6 bases not matched to a gene. Notes on the study in general: Unmutated variant regions are reportedly targeted by nearly half of spike-specific TCRs. Seropositive at baseline were only 5 to 7 AZD1222 recipients.

Turning to this clone: Its specificity is unknown.

Sequencing was performed with immunoSEQ multiplex PCR; in TCRdb, only in-frame clones are kept and a portion is missing. Of about 88,000 clones listed, about 89% are singletons. The rearrangement uses TRBV27 and TRBJ1-6, with 7 nucleotides matching TRBD1. The sequence came from an adult in good health. Sequencing was performed on peripheral blood, taken on day 0 of AZD1222 vaccination. The CDR3 loop is CASRGTAGNSPLHF. The CDR3 DNA reads TGTGCCAGCAGAGGGACAGCTGGAAATTCACCCCTCCACTTT.